This TCR beta chain emerged from a study of CD4 T cells in relation to SARS-CoV-2 and coronaviruses. Sequencing was performed with immunoSEQ multiplex PCR; in TCRdb, only in-frame clones are kept and a portion is missing. The table includes around 30,000 clones, 65% to 80% detected once. With regard to this clone: Its target is unknown.

V gave up 3 bases and J gave up 4 bases, with 7 bases separating them. This CDR3 region has 12 residues. Per germline, CDR1 SNHLY and CDR2 FYNNEI. This clonotype originated in an adult with COVID-19. The rearrangement links TRBV2 to TRBJ2-7; D uncertain. Source material: memory CD4+ T cells from PBMCs, cultured in vitro. CDR3 DNA: TGTGCCAGCAGTGATGTATCTTACGAGCAGTACTTC. Its protein is CASSDVSYEQYF. Filled out from reference TRBV2 and TRBJ2-7, the complete variable domain reads EPEVTQTPSHQVTQMGQEVILRCVPISNHLYFYWYRQILGQKVEFLVSFYNNEISEKSEIFDDQFSVERPDGSNFTLKIRSTKLEDSAMYFCASSDVSYEQYFGPGTRLTVT.